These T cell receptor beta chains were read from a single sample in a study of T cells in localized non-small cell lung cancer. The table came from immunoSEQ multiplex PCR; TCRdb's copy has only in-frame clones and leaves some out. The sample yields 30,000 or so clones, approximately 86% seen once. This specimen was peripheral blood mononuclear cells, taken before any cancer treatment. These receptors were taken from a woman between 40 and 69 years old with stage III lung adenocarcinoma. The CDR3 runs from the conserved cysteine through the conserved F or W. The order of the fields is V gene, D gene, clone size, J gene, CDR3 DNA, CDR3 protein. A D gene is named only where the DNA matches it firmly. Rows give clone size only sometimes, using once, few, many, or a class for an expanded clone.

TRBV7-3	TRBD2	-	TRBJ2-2	TGTGCCAGCAGCCGTAGCGGGAGGGGGGACACCGGGGAGCTGTTTTTT	CASSRSGRGDTGELFF
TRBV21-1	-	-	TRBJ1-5	TGTGCCAGCAGCCTTACGCTAAGGAGCAATCAGCCCCAGCATTTT	CASSLTLRSNQPQHF
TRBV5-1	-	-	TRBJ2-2	TGCGCCAGCAGCATTGGAGGGCAGAACACCGGGGAGCTGTTTTTT	CASSIGGQNTGELFF
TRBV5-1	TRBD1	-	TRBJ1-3	TGCGCCAGCAGCCTCCTGGGACAGGGGGCTGTCGGAAACACCATATATTTT	CASSLLGQGAVGNTIYF
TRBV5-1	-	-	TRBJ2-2	TGCGCCAGCAGCTTGGATCCGAACACCGGGGAGCTGTTTTTT	CASSLDPNTGELFF
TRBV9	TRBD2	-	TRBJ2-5	TGTGCCAGCAGCGTAGGACGACTAGCGGGAGGGAGGAAAGAGACCCAGTACTTC	CASSVGRLAGGRKETQYF
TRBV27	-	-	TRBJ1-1	TGTGCCAGCAGTTTATTAACAGGGTCATCGGGCACTGAAGCTTTCTTT	CASSLLTGSSGTEAFF
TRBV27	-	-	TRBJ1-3	TGTGCCAGGACGGAGAGGAGATTCCTCAGTGCTGGAAACACCATATATTTT	CARTERRFLSAGNTIYF
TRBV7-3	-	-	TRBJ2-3	TGTGCCAGCAGCTTATTGACTAGCACAGATACGCAGTATTTT	CASSLLTSTDTQYF
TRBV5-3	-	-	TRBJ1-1	TGTGCCAGACCAACTATAGGGACTGAAGCTTTCTTT	CARPTIGTEAFF
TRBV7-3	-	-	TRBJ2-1	TGTGCCAGCAGCTTAAGTGGTGGGCGGGGCCTCAATGAGCAGTTCTTC	CASSLSGGRGLNEQFF
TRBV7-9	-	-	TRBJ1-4	TGTGCCAGCAGCTTAGCGGGCAGTAATGAAAAACTGTTTTTT	CASSLAGSNEKLFF
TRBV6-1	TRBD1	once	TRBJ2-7	TGTGCCAGCAGTGACGCCGGACAGGTATCCGAGCAGTACTTC	CASSDAGQVSEQYF
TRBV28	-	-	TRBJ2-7	TGTGCCAGCAGTTCCCGGGACTCCTTTTACTTC	CASSSRDSFYF
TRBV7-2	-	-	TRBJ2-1	TGTGCCAGCAGCTCTGGACGGGCCTACAATGAGCAGTTCTTC	CASSSGRAYNEQFF
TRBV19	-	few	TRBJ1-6	TGTGCCAGCAACACTGGGGGGAATTCACCCCTCCACTTT	CASNTGGNSPLHF
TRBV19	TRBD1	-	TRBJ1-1	TGTGCCAGTAGTATCACAGGGGTTGGCGGGGACACTGAAGCTTTCTTT	CASSITGVGGDTEAFF
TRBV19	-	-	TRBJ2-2	TGTGCCAGTAGTAGGGGACAAAACACCGGGGAGCTGTTTTTT	CASSRGQNTGELFF
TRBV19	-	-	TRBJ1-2	TGTGCCAGTAGCCCCCTTCGACAGGCCGTTGGGGGCTACACCTTC	CASSPLRQAVGGYTF
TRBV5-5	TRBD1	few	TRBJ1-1	TGTGCCAGCAGTCCGGAGCTGGCAGGGGGGACTGAAGCTTTCTTT	CASSPELAGGTEAFF
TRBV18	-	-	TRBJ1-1	TGTGCCAGCTCACCCGGCCTGGGGGGAATCGACGCTGAAGCTTTCTTT	CASSPGLGGIDAEAFF
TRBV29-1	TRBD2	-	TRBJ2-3	TGCAGCGTTGGACTAGCGGGCACAGATACGCAGTATTTT	CSVGLAGTDTQYF
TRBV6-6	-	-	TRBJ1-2	TGTGCCAGCAGTTCCGGGAGGAACTATGGCTACACCTTC	CASSSGRNYGYTF
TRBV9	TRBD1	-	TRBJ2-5	TGTGCCAGCAGCGTAGGGGGGACAGTAGGTGACCAAGAGACCCAGTACTTC	CASSVGGTVGDQETQYF
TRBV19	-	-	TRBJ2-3	TGTGCCAGTTCTGCCCTGCCGAGCACAGATACGCAGTATTTT	CASSALPSTDTQYF
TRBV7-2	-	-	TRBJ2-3	TGTGCCAGCAGCTTAGGGGGGACACCGAGCACAGATACGCAGTATTTT	CASSLGGTPSTDTQYF
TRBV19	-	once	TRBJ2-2	TGTGCCAGTATAAGGGTGCGAGGCGCCGGGGAGCTGTTTTTT	CASIRVRGAGELFF
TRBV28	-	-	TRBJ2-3	TGTGCCAGCAGCACCGACAGGCGCACAGATACGCAGTATTTT	CASSTDRRTDTQYF
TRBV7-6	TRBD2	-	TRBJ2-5	TGTGCCAGCAGCCGTAGTGGGCTAGCGGTCCAAGAGACCCAGTACTTC	CASSRSGLAVQETQYF
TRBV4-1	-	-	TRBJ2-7	TGCGCCAGCAGCCAGGAAAGCGGCCTCTTCTCCTACGAGCAGTACTTC	CASSQESGLFSYEQYF
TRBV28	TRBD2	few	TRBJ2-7	TGTGCCAGCAGTTTTGAGACTAGCGGGACTCCCTACGAGCAGTACTTC	CASSFETSGTPYEQYF
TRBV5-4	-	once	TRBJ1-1	TGTGCCAGCAGCTTGCCAGGGCTGAACACTGAAGCTTTCTTT	CASSLPGLNTEAFF
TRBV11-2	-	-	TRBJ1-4	TGTGCCAGCAGCTTAAACAATGAAAAACTGTTTTTT	CASSLNNEKLFF
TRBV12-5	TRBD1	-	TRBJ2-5	TGTGCTAGTGGTTTGGGGACAGGCGAGGGAGAGACCCAGTACTTC	CASGLGTGEGETQYF
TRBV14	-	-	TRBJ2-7	TGTGCCAGCAGCCAAGGTCGAGGCTACGAGCAGTACTTC	CASSQGRGYEQYF
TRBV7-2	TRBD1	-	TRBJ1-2	TGTGCCAGCAGCTTAAGAGGGGGCAGGGATGGCTACACCTTC	CASSLRGGRDGYTF
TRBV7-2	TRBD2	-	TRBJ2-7	TGTGCCAGCAGCTCGTCTAGCGGGTACGAGCAGTACTTC	CASSSSSGYEQYF
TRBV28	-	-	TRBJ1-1	TGTGCCAGCAGCCCAGGAGGCATGAACACTGAAGCTTTCTTT	CASSPGGMNTEAFF
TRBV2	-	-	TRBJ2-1	TGTGCCAGCAGTGTTTTGAGCTCCTACAATGAGCAGTTCTTC	CASSVLSSYNEQFF
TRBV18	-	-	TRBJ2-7	TGTGCCAGCTCACCTGCCAGGGTGGCCTACGAGCAGTACTTC	CASSPARVAYEQYF
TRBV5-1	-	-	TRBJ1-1	TGCGCCAGCAGCTCAAAAGGGACCACTGCGAACACTGAAGCTTTCTTT	CASSSKGTTANTEAFF
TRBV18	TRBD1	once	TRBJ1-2	TGTGCCAGCTCACCTGGGGACAGTAACTATGGCTACACCTTC	CASSPGDSNYGYTF
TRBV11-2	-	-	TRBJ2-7	TGTGCCAGCACCGCCCCTAAGGGCCCCTACGAGCAGTACTTC	CASTAPKGPYEQYF
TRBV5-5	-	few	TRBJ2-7	TGTGCCAGCAGCTTGGACAGGGATCTGTACGAGCAGTACTTC	CASSLDRDLYEQYF
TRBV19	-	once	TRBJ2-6	TGTGCCAGTAGTATAGAGTTTGCGGGATCTGGGGCCAACGTCCTGACTTTC	CASSIEFAGSGANVLTF
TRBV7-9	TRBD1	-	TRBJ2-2	TGTGCCAGCAGCCCAATGCCGGGACAGGGAGGCACCGGGGAGCTGTTTTTT	CASSPMPGQGGTGELFF
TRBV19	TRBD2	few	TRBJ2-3	TGTGCCAGTAGTCCAGACCCGGGACTAGGTTCAGATACGCAGTATTTT	CASSPDPGLGSDTQYF
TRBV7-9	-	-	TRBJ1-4	TGTGCCAGCAGCTTAGGGGCAGCGATTAATGAAAAACTGTTTTTT	CASSLGAAINEKLFF
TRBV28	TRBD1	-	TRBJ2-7	TGTGCCAGCAGACCCCGGGACAGGCCCCCCTACGAGCAGTACTTC	CASRPRDRPPYEQYF
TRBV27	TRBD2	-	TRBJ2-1	TGTGCCAGCAGTTTGGGACTAGCGGGAGAAGATGAGCAGTTCTTC	CASSLGLAGEDEQFF
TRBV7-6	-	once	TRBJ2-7	TGTGCCAGCAGCTTAGCTCACTTGGGAAGCTACGAGCAGTACTTC	CASSLAHLGSYEQYF
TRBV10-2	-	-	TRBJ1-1	TGCGCCAGCAGTGAGATCGTAGGGAGGGGGGTCACTGAAGCTTTCTTT	CASSEIVGRGVTEAFF
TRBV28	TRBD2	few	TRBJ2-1	TGTGCCAGCAGTAAACTAGCGGGAGGATTAGATGAGCAGTTCTTC	CASSKLAGGLDEQFF
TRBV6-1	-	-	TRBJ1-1	TGTGCCAGCAGTGGGGCGGCCCGAGGGGGGCGGGGGCCACACACTGAAGCTTTCTTT	CASSGAARGGRGPHTEAFF
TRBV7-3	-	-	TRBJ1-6	TGTGCCAGCAGCCCGACCGGGGCTGGGACATCACCCCTCCACTTT	CASSPTGAGTSPLHF